Listed here are 22 T cell receptor beta chains from one sample, sequenced in a study of blood T cell repertoires in COVID-19. Data came from immunoSEQ multiplex PCR; TCRdb stores just in-frame clones and leaves some out. The data show tens of thousands of clones, with 70% to 90% seen just once and about 16% held by the top ten. Sequencing used peripheral blood. The receptors here all came from a woman of 80 years or more with acute or convalescent COVID-19.

The genes are TRBV14 and TRBJ2-5; the match to TRBD1 covers 9 bases. Germline V CDR1 and CDR2: SGHDN, FVKESK. V gave up 4 bases and J gave up 4 bases; unmatched junction bases: 7. The CDR3 is 15 residues long. CDR3 DNA sequence: TGTGCCAGCAGCCGCGGGACAGGGCTACGAGAGACCCAGTACTTC. Amino acids: CASSRGTGLRETQYF.

A word on this clone: At one of its ends the junction is not consistent with the germline gene, which may arise from a read error. The rearrangement joins TRBV28 to TRBJ2-1; no reliable D call. CDR1 and CDR2 (germline): MDHEN, SYDVKM. The CDR3 is made up of 15 amino acids. The CDR3 DNA is TGTGCCAGCCGTTTACCCCGGAGCTCCTACAATGAGCAGTTCTTC. It specifies CASRLPRSSYNEQFF.

V gene TRBV18 combines with J gene TRBJ1-2; the match to TRBD1 covers 7 bases. Losses at the gene ends were 4 bases for V and 5 bases for J; bases not matched to a gene: 7. This CDR3 comprises 14 residues. Germline V gene sequence: CDR1 KGHSH, CDR2 LQKENI. Written as DNA, the CDR3 is TGTGCCAGCTCACGTTCAGGGACAGAGTATGGCTACACCTTC. It codes for CASSRSGTEYGYTF.

This rearrangement joins TRBV10-3 to TRBJ1-6, with TRBD1 as a possible D gene (5 bases). With 0 bases removed from V and 14 bases from J, the gap between germline ends came to 20 bases. The germline V gene has CDR1 ENHRY and CDR2 SYGVKD. The CDR3 is 16 amino acids. The CDR3 is CAISESGGASSSSLHF. The DNA for the CDR3 is TGTGCCATCAGTGAGTCTGGAGGGGCCTCATCCTCCTCCCTCCACTTT.

The sample holds a few counts of this clone. The genes are TRBV27 and TRBJ2-5; weak D call: TRBD1 (6 bases). Trimming took 8 bases from V and 5 from J, leaving 12 bases between them. The CDR3 runs to 12 residues. CDR1 and CDR2 (germline): MNHEY, SMNVEV (reference sequence). CDR3 sequence reads: CASGIQGETQYF. CDR3 coding DNA: TGTGCCAGCGGGATCCAGGGGGAGACCCAGTACTTC.

This chain uses TRBV24-1 with TRBJ2-2; 12 nucleotides line up with TRBD2. J gave up 4 bases and V 3 bases, and 5 bases lay outside the gene matches. CDR1 and CDR2 from the germline V gene are KGHDR and SFDVKD. The CDR3 is made up of 17 amino acids. The CDR3 is CATSDHGLAGRTGELFF. The CDR3 bases are TGTGCCACCAGTGATCATGGACTAGCGGGGCGCACCGGGGAGCTGTTTTTT.

The chain employs TRBV5-6 and TRBJ2-1; possible D gene TRBD1, 5 bases. The V end lost 5 bases, the J end lost 0 bases, and 12 bases lay between the germline ends. Germline assignment: CDR1 SGHDT and CDR2 YYEEEE. The CDR3 loop spans 15 amino acids. CDR3 nucleotides: TGTGCCAGCAGTCAGGGCGGAGACTCCTACAATGAGCAGTTCTTC. It codes for CASSQGGDSYNEQFF. Based on the CDR3 plus reference TRBV5-6 and TRBJ2-1, the full variable domain is DAGVTQSPTHLIKTRGQQVTLRCSPKSGHDTVSWYQQALGQGPQFIFQYYEEEERQRGNFPDRFSGHQFPNYSSELNVNALLLGDSALYLCASSQGGDSYNEQFFGPGTRLTVL.

The J gene is TRBJ1-3, the V gene TRBV7-2, with 8 nucleotides matching TRBD1. The germline V gene has CDR1 SGHTA and CDR2 FQGNSA. CDR3 length equals 16 residues. V lost 5 bases and J lost 0; bases outside the gene matches: 6. The CDR3 reads CASSSTGGISGNTIYF. The CDR3 DNA reads TGTGCCAGCAGCAGTACAGGGGGGATCTCTGGAAACACCATATATTTT. The full variable domain, in which reference TRBV7-2 and TRBJ1-3 provide the parts outside the CDR3, is GAGVSQSPSNKVTEKGKDVELRCDPISGHTALYWYRQSLGQGLEFLIYFQGNSAPDKSGLPSDRFSAERTGGSVSTLTIQRTQQEDSAVYLCASSSTGGISGNTIYFGEGSWLTVV.

The CDR3 sequence is CASSFGQGSYNSPLHF. The CDR3 coding sequence is TGTGCCAGCAGTTTCGGACAGGGCTCCTATAATTCACCCCTCCACTTT. The chain joins TRBV27 to TRBJ1-6; 8 positions agree with TRBD1. The germline gives CDR1 MNHEY, CDR2 SMNVEV (reference sequence). V lost 3 bases, J lost 0 bases, and 1 base stayed unmatched. The CDR3 contains 16 residues.

The chain combines TRBV23-1 with TRBJ2-4; 9 positions agree with TRBD1. TRBV23-1 is assigned to the ORF class and has an uncertain function. The V gene end was trimmed by 6 bases and the J gene end by 0 bases; junction bases not matched to a gene: 3. The CDR3 runs 15 residues. The CDR3 is CASRTGGTAKNIQYF. The CDR3, as DNA: TGCGCCAGCAGGACAGGGGGGACAGCCAAAAACATTCAGTACTTC.

The sample holds a few counts of this clone. The chain is built from TRBV5-1 and TRBJ2-2, with 8 bases identical to TRBD2. CDR1 and CDR2 from the germline V gene are SGHRS and YFSETQ. After removal of 5 bases from V and 5 bases from J, the junction contained 5 bases not matched to a gene. The CDR3 totals 14 residues. The chain's CDR3 is CASRRTSSTGELFF. CDR3 DNA: TGCGCCAGCAGAAGGACTAGCTCTACCGGGGAGCTGTTTTTT.

J is TRBJ2-3 and V is TRBV6-6; 8 nucleotides align to TRBD2. J lost 2 bases, V lost 2 bases, and 6 bases had no gene match. The CDR3 runs 16 residues. The germline gives CDR1 MNHNY, CDR2 SVGAGI (reference sequence). The chain's CDR3 is CASSYGLARTTDTQYF. The CDR3 DNA is TGTGCCAGCAGTTACGGACTAGCAAGGACCACAGATACGCAGTATTTT.

The gene calls are TRBV10-3 and TRBJ1-5, with 12 bases fitting TRBD1. The CDR3 consists of 14 residues. Germline V gives CDR1 ENHRY, CDR2 SYGVKD. The V segment lost 10 bases and the J segment 7 bases; nucleotides outside the gene matches: 8. The DNA for the CDR3 is TGTGCCACCCGGGACAGGGGGCAGGGGCAGCCCCAGCATTTT. Translating it yields CATRDRGQGQPQHF.

This chain uses TRBV5-1 with TRBJ1-6, with D possibly matching TRBD1 (6 bases). The CDR3 length is 17 residues. V was clipped by 3 bases and J by 8 bases, with 21 bases between them. The V gene's germline CDR1 is SGHRS and CDR2 YFSETQ. Here the CDR3 reads CASSSGTPMYRDSPLHF. CDR3 bases: TGCGCCAGCAGCTCTGGGACACCAATGTATCGGGATTCACCCCTCCACTTT.

The chain carries TRBV7-9 and TRBJ1-3; no clear D gene. CDR3 length equals 15 residues. V was clipped by 7 bases and J by 4 bases, with 17 bases between them. Germline V lookup: CDR1 SEHNR, CDR2 FQNEAQ (reference sequence). The CDR3 sequence: CASTALTTTGNTIYF. The CDR3, as DNA: TGTGCCAGCACCGCCTTGACAACAACCGGAAACACCATATATTTT.

This clone was seen only a few times. The CDR3 sequence: CAWKALDSDREKLFF. CDR3 in DNA: TGTGCCTGGAAAGCCCTCGACAGCGACCGAGAAAAACTGTTTTTT. This chain uses TRBV30 with TRBJ1-4; D may be TRBD1 (5 bases). The CDR3 covers 15 residues. V dropped 4 bases and J dropped 8 bases, with 20 bases sitting between them. Germline V lookup: CDR1 GTSNPN, CDR2 SVGIG (reference sequence).

The rearrangement joins TRBV4-3 to TRBJ1-5; D ambiguous. V shed 3 bases and J shed 9 bases, with 12 bases lying between them. The CDR3 totals 13 residues. Germline V gene sequence: CDR1 LGHNA, CDR2 YSLEER. The CDR3 DNA reads as TGCGCCAGCAGCCACCAGGCTTATGGGCCCCAGCATTTT. This codes for CASSHQAYGPQHF.

The chain recombines TRBV7-6 with TRBJ2-5; a weak D match, TRBD2 (6 bases). The V end was cut by 5 bases, the J end by 8 bases, with 12 bases between. This CDR3 is 12 amino acids long. Germline V gives CDR1 SGHVS, CDR2 FNYEAQ. The CDR3 DNA is TGTGCCAGCAGCCATGCCGGGGGAACCCAGTACTTC. As protein: CASSHAGGTQYF.

The J gene is TRBJ1-2, the V gene TRBV29-1, with D maybe TRBD1 (5 bases). Germline V gives CDR1 SQVTM, CDR2 ANQGSEA. The CDR3 runs 14 residues. V was trimmed by 6 bases and J by 5 bases, leaving 19 bases between them. CDR3 sequence: CSVPGGVKGYGYTF. The CDR3 DNA reads as TGCAGCGTCCCCGGGGGGGTCAAGGGGTATGGCTACACCTTC.

This chain connects TRBV30 to TRBJ1-1, with D uncertain. With 1 base removed from V and 4 bases from J, the gap between germline ends came to 4 bases. Germline loops: CDR1 GTSNPN, CDR2 SVGIG (reference sequence). The CDR3 is made up of 11 amino acids. The CDR3 reads CAWSGLTEAFF. CDR3 bases: TGTGCCTGGAGTGGTCTCACTGAAGCTTTCTTT. Full variable domain (rest looked up from reference TRBV30 and TRBJ1-1): SQTIHQWPATLVQPVGSPLSLECTVEGTSNPNLYWYRQAAGRGLQLLFYSVGIGQISSEVPQNLSASRPQDRQFILSSKKLLLSDSGFYLCAWSGLTEAFFGQGTRLTVV.

V usage is TRBV9 and J usage is TRBJ1-4, with D perhaps matching TRBD1 (5 bases). V lost 0 bases and J 4 bases, leaving 10 bases between the germline ends. Per the germline V gene, CDR1 is SGDLS and CDR2 is YYNGEE. The CDR3 has 15 amino acids. The chain's CDR3 is CASSVDSGGNEKLFF. In nucleotides, the CDR3 is TGTGCCAGCAGCGTAGATTCGGGGGGTAATGAAAAACTGTTTTTT.

This rearrangement joins TRBV4-1 to TRBJ1-1, with 9 bases lining up with TRBD1. CDR3 size: 15 residues. J lost 3 bases, V lost 1 base, and 3 bases had no gene match. Per the germline V gene, CDR1 is MGHRA and CDR2 is YSYEKL. CDR3 nucleotide sequence: TGCGCCAGCAGCCAAGGAGACAGGGGGGACACTGAAGCTTTCTTT. This gives the protein CASSQGDRGDTEAFF.